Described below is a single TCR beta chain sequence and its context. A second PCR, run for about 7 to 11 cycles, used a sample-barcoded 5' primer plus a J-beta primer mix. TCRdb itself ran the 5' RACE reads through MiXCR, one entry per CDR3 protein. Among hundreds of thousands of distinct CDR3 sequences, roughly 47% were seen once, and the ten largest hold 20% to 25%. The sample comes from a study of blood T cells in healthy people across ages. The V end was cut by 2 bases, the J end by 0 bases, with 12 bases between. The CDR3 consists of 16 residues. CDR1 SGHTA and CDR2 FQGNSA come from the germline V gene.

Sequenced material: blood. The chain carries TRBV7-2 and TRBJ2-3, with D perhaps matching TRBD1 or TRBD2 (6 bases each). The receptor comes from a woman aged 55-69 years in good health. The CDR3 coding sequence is TGTGCCAGCAGCTTACCAAGGGGGGCTAGCACAGATACGCAGTATTTT. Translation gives CASSLPRGASTDTQYF.